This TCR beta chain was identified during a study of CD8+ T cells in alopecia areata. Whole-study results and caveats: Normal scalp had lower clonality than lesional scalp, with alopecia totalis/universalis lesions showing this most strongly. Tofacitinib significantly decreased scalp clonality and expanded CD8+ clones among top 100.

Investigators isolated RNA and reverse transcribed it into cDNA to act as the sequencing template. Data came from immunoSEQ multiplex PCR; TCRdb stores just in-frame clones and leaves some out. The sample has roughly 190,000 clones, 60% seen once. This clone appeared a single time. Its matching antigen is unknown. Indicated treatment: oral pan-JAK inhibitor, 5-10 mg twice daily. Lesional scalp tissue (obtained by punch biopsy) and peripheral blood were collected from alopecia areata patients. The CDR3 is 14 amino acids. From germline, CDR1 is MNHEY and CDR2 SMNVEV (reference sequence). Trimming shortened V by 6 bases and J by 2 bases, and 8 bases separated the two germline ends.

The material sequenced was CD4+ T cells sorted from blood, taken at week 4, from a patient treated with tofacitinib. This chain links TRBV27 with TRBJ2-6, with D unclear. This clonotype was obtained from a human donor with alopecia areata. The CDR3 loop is CASRNLAGANVLTF. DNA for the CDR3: TGTGCCAGCAGGAACTTGGCTGGGGCCAACGTCCTGACTTTC.